The 5 T cell receptor beta chains below all came from one sample that was sequenced in a study of blood T cell repertoires in COVID-19. TCRdb's copy holds only in-frame clones and misses some; the assay was immunoSEQ multiplex PCR. Counted here are more than 300,000 clones, approximately 91% occurring once; the ten biggest clones make up 6% to 8.5%. The sequenced sample was peripheral blood. The receptors were gathered from a woman aged 70-85 years with COVID-19, enrolled during active disease.

In regard to this clone: An end of the junction differs from the germline gene, which may be a read error. The J gene is TRBJ1-3, the V gene TRBV5-1; TRBD1 aligns across 7 bases. This CDR3 is 15 amino acids long. CDR1 is SGHRS and CDR2 is YFSETQ in the germline V gene. Here the CDR3 DNA reads TGCGCCAGCAGCAGAGAACAGGGGTCTGGAGACACCATATATTTT. This translates into CASSREQGSGDTIYF. Looking up the rest from reference TRBV5-1 and TRBJ1-3 gives the full variable domain: KAGVTQTPRYLIKTRGQQVTLSCSPISGHRSVSWYQQTPGQGLQFLFEYFSETQRNKGNFPGRFSGRQFSNSRSEMNVSTLELGDSALYLCASSREQGSGDTIYFGEGSWLTVV.

The chain is built from TRBV7-2 and TRBJ1-3; the D gene is possibly TRBD1 (5 bases). The CDR3 loop spans 16 amino acids. The V end was cut by 1 base, the J end by 5 bases, with 15 bases between. CDR1 and CDR2 from the germline V gene are SGHTA and FQGNSA. CDR3 DNA sequence: TGTGCCAGCAGCTTAGGGCAGGGATGGAACCGAAACACCATATATTTT. It codes for CASSLGQGWNRNTIYF.

The CDR3 DNA reads TGTGCCAGCAGCCCTCAGACGGGACTAGGGGGGAAAAATGAAAAACTGTTTTTT. Translation: CASSPQTGLGGKNEKLFF. The chain employs TRBV6-2 or TRBV6-3 and TRBJ1-4, with D perhaps TRBD1 (6 bases). V lost 6 bases to trimming and J lost 5 bases, with 25 bases between them. CDR1 and CDR2 (germline): MNHEY, SVGEGT. The CDR3 length is 18 residues.

The rearrangement joins TRBV6-2 or TRBV6-3 to TRBJ2-3, with a weak D call TRBD1 (6 bases). Trimming removed 6 bases from V and 0 bases from J, with 13 bases in between. CDR3 size: 15 residues. CDR1 is MNHEY, CDR2 SVGEGT, per germline. The CDR3 loop is CASSRTGHSTDTQYF. DNA for the CDR3: TGTGCCAGCAGCCGCACGGGACATAGCACAGATACGCAGTATTTT.

The chain couples TRBV6-5 to TRBJ2-1; a weak D match, TRBD2 (5 bases). This CDR3 spans 12 amino acids. V lost 4 bases and J lost 9, with 10 bases in between. The germline CDR1 and CDR2 sequences are MNHEY and SVGAGI. The CDR3 sequence is CASSLGRGEQFF. CDR3 in DNA: TGTGCCAGCAGTTTAGGACGGGGTGAGCAGTTCTTC.